This T cell receptor beta chain came from a study of T-cell reconstitution after alpha-beta-depleted transplantation in children. The TCRbeta library was prepared with unique molecular identifiers. TCRdb independently ran MiXCR on the PCR reads; one entry per CDR3 protein. Counted here are 450,000 to 600,000 distinct CDR3 sequences, 15% to 20% occurring once; the ten biggest clones make up roughly 3.3%. The germline CDR1 and CDR2 sequences are SGHRS and YFSETQ. V lost 1 base, J lost 4 bases, and 15 bases lay in between. The CDR3 sequence is 17 residues long. This specimen was PBMCs from the stem cell graft donor, taken from the stem cell graft. This TCR came from a human donor who donated a stem cell graft to a child with acute lymphoblastic leukemia. The chain carries TRBV5-1 and TRBJ2-6; D call uncertain. CDR3 DNA: TGCGCCAGCAGCTTGACCTCACACAGCTCCGGGGCCAACGTCCTGACTTTC. Encoded protein: CASSLTSHSSGANVLTF.